These 16 T cell receptor beta chains originate from one sample sequenced in a study of CD8 T cells in ankylosing spondylitis. TCRdb passed the 5' RACE reads through MiXCR, listing each CDR3 protein once. Of 200,000 to 250,000 distinct CDR3 sequences in the sample, roughly 8.2% were seen once. Specimen: blood, either unsorted or a sorted T cell fraction (not recorded which). The receptor set was obtained from a female donor with ankylosing spondylitis or in good health (not recorded which).

This clonotype has ten or more counts. This chain uses TRBV20-1 with TRBJ2-1; D assignment may be TRBD1 or TRBD2 (6 bases each). CDR3 length equals 13 residues. The germline V gene has CDR1 DFQATT and CDR2 SNEGSKA (reference sequence). Deletions cut 6 bases from V and 0 bases from J, with 9 bases between. The chain's CDR3 is CSAPGASYNEQFF. The DNA of the CDR3 is TGCAGTGCCCCGGGGGCCTCCTACAATGAGCAGTTCTTC.

The sample holds many counts of this clonotype. This chain joins TRBV7-8 and TRBJ2-7; 7 bases agree with TRBD1. Germline trimming cut 6 bases from V and 4 bases from J; bases unmatched to any gene: 12. CDR3 length equals 15 residues. Germline CDR1 reads SGHVS; CDR2 reads FQNEAQ. The CDR3 region has the DNA TGTGCCAGCAGTCGCCGGGACAGTCTCCCTTACGAGCAGTACTTC. It codes for CASSRRDSLPYEQYF.

In its sample, this clonotype was seen a few times. This sequence joins TRBV12-3 or TRBV12-4 and TRBJ2-6; D may correspond to TRBD1 or TRBD2 (5 bases each). The germline V and J ends were trimmed by 3 bases and 1 base, with 10 bases remaining between them. The CDR3 spans 16 residues. CDR3 nucleotide sequence: TGTGCCAGCAGTTTGGGGACGCCTTCTGGGGCCAACGTCCTGACTTTC. As protein: CASSLGTPSGANVLTF.

The V call is TRBV7-9, the J call TRBJ1-4, with TRBD1 identical over 8 bases. The CDR3 is 17 amino acids. V gave up 5 bases and J gave up 7 bases; unmatched junction bases: 15. CDR1 is SEHNR, CDR2 FQNEAQ, per germline (reference sequence). The CDR3 nucleotides read TGTGCCAGCAGCCGCGGCGCGACAGGGGTCCCAATTGAAAAACTGTTTTTT. This codes for CASSRGATGVPIEKLFF.

This clonotype was counted a single time. A much larger clone lies a single base off, so this may be a read error. The chain combines TRBV11-2 with TRBJ2-2; either TRBD1 or TRBD2 may supply D (6 bases each). CDR1 SGHAT and CDR2 FQNNGV come from the germline V gene. The CDR3 runs to 14 residues. For the CDR3, the DNA is TGTGTCAGCACCTACCTCGGGGGCCACGGGGAGCTGTTTTTT. It encodes CVSTYLGGHGELFF.

This clonotype came up many times. The rearrangement links TRBV27 to TRBJ2-7; D unresolved. V was cut by 5 bases and J by 3 bases, with 11 bases left in between. In germline, CDR1 is MNHEY, CDR2 SMNVEV (reference sequence). The CDR3 covers 13 residues. The CDR3 coding sequence is TGTGCCAGCAGTCGATCCCTTCGCTACGAGCAGTACTTC. It is translated as CASSRSLRYEQYF.

The V gene is TRBV28, the J gene TRBJ1-5, with 7 bases matching TRBD1. V was pared by 6 bases and J by 3 bases, with 11 bases of the junction left unmatched. The CDR3 is 16 amino acids. Germline CDR1 is MDHEN and CDR2 is SYDVKM. The CDR3 loop is CASSPETGNNNQPQHF. The DNA for the CDR3 is TGTGCCAGCAGCCCTGAGACAGGGAATAACAATCAGCCCCAGCATTTT.

This clonotype has ten or more counts. The J gene is TRBJ1-1, the V gene TRBV29-1; TRBD1 matches 9 bases. The CDR3 runs 13 residues. V trimming: 7 bases; J trimming: 6 bases; junction bases outside the gene matches: 9. Germline-derived CDR1 and CDR2 are SQVTM and ANQGSEA. This chain's CDR3 is CSALRDRAPEAFF. CDR3 DNA: TGCAGCGCTCTAAGGGACAGGGCCCCTGAAGCTTTCTTT.

At least ten counts were recorded for this clonotype. The chain carries TRBV4-1 and TRBJ1-4; no clear D gene. The germline V and J ends were trimmed by 0 bases and 0 bases, with 8 bases remaining between them. Germline V gene data show CDR1 as MGHRA and CDR2 as YSYEKL. The CDR3 sequence is 16 residues long. This chain's CDR3 is CASSQDQVATNEKLFF. DNA for the CDR3: TGCGCCAGCAGCCAAGATCAAGTCGCAACTAATGAAAAACTGTTTTTT.

This clonotype appeared many times. J is TRBJ1-4 and V is TRBV20-1; the D gene is possibly TRBD1 (5 bases). The CDR3 is made up of 12 amino acids. Trimming stripped 3 bases from V and 7 bases from J, with 9 bases between. Per the germline V gene, CDR1 is DFQATT and CDR2 is SNEGSKA (reference sequence). This chain's CDR3 is CSASSGTEKLFF. The CDR3 coding sequence is TGCAGTGCTAGTTCTGGGACTGAAAAACTGTTTTTT.

This clonotype has just a few counts. The gene calls are TRBV9 and TRBJ2-1, with TRBD2 identical over 7 bases. With V trimmed by 0 bases and J by 2 bases, 11 bases remained unmatched. The CDR3 runs 18 residues. Germline-derived CDR1 and CDR2 are SGDLS and YYNGEE. The CDR3 DNA reads as TGTGCCAGCAGCGTAGGGGGGGAGGGAGCACGACCCTACAATGAGCAGTTCTTC. Translating gives CASSVGGEGARPYNEQFF.

In its sample, this clonotype was seen many times. The V gene is TRBV5-4, the J gene TRBJ1-2; 10 bases fit TRBD1. Trimming at V came to 4 bases and at J to 4 bases, leaving 13 bases not matched to a gene. Per germline, CDR1 SGHNT and CDR2 YYREEE (reference sequence). The CDR3 is 17 amino acids. The CDR3 loop reads CASSQGQGTSASYGYTF. CDR3 bases: TGTGCCAGCAGCCAGGGACAGGGGACAAGCGCGAGCTATGGCTACACCTTC.

Ten or more counts support this clonotype. The chain uses TRBV20-1 and TRBJ2-1, with 10 bases identical to TRBD2. CDR3 size: 16 residues. The germline V gene encodes CDR1 DFQATT and CDR2 SNEGSKA (reference sequence). The ends lost 4 bases at V and 3 bases at J; junction bases unmatched: 9. The chain's CDR3 is CSAKVIAGGHYNEQFF. In nucleotides, the CDR3 is TGCAGTGCTAAAGTGATAGCGGGAGGCCACTACAATGAGCAGTTCTTC.

As to this clonotype: Being one base from a much bigger clone, this may be a read error. The chain joins TRBV3-1 to TRBJ2-3; D unresolved. Germline values: CDR1 LGHDT, CDR2 YNNKEL (reference sequence). V lost 4 bases and J 1 base, leaving 9 bases between the germline ends. CDR3 length: 14 residues. As DNA, the CDR3 is TGTGCCAGCAGCCTGCTGGTTGGCACAGATACGCAGTATTTT. Residues: CASSLLVGTDTQYF.

In this sample, this clonotype turned up many times. The chain recombines TRBV10-3 with TRBJ2-1; tentatively, D is TRBD2 (6 bases). This CDR3 has 16 residues. Germline CDR1 and CDR2: ENHRY and SYGVKD. Trimming left V 3 bases short and J 4 bases short, with 16 bases between. The CDR3 DNA reads as TGTGCCATCAGTGACGGAAGCGGGCACCTTTACAATGAGCAGTTCTTC. Protein: CAISDGSGHLYNEQFF.

This clonotype was recorded a few times. The rearrangement uses TRBV28 and TRBJ2-1; no clear D. Trimming left V 7 bases short and J 0 bases short, with 13 bases between. CDR3 length equals 15 residues. The germline gives CDR1 MDHEN, CDR2 SYDVKM. The CDR3 spells CASNQTPSSYNEQFF. CDR3 bases: TGTGCCAGCAACCAGACACCAAGCTCCTACAATGAGCAGTTCTTC. Using reference TRBV28 and TRBJ2-1 for the parts outside the CDR3, the full variable domain is DVKVTQSSRYLVKRTGEKVFLECVQDMDHENMFWYRQDPGLGLRLIYFSYDVKMKEKGDIPEGYSVSREKKERFSLILESASTNQTSMYLCASNQTPSSYNEQFFGPGTRLTVL.